The sequence of this T cell receptor (beta chain) was determined in a study of CXCR3-negative and CXCR3-positive naive CD8 T cells. Study-wide points: Comparably high diversity was seen in both naive subsets, and much lower diversity in memory CD8+ cells. CXCR3-positive naive cells carried more hydrophobic TRB CDR3s than CXCR3-negative naive cells did.

The TRB cDNA libraries were prepared by 5' RACE with UMI labels. TCRdb re-called the 5' RACE reads; one entry per CDR3 protein, DNA not given. The specimen's table records 70,000 to 95,000 distinct CDR3 sequences. CDR3 length: 16 residues. Germline CDR1 reads MGHRA; CDR2 reads YSYEKL. To note about this clonotype: Antigen specificity is unknown.

The material sequenced was naive CXCR3- CD8+ T cells from blood. Noted subset: CD45RO-CCR7+CD27+CD95- naive CD8+ T cells lacking CXCR3 (TNR3-). The receptor was isolated from a human donor in good health. Some clones in this sample may be carry-over from other donors' samples. The chain uses TRBV4-1 and TRBJ2-7. CDR3: CASSQGGAGDTYEQYF.